This T cell receptor (beta chain) was observed in a study of cytomegalovirus exposure and HLA in healthy donors listed by TCRdb under 2017. A note on the overall study: An earlier analysis of 587 of the donors reported about 280 Gb of sequence data and some 110 million unique TCR beta sequences obtained from about 170 million T cells. Across some 400 genotyped donors of the cohort, an average of about 240,000 unique TCR beta nucleotide sequences per donor were sequenced, and roughly a sixth of those sequences were non-productive. Roughly five DR-DQ haplotypes were treated as single units for association and clustering because of strong linkage in the cohort. Besides the first cohort of under 700 subjects, a separate validation cohort made up of roughly 120 different subjects was used. In the later analysis, no new phenotypic data were used to find candidate immune exposures; instead, reliance was placed on TCR beta sequences and their occurrence across donors. The aim of the study was to test whether cataloging public T cell receptors could identify signatures of past pathogen exposure. Typing coverage differed by locus: A, B, C, DRB1 and DQB1 were typed in about 629-640 donors, DQA1 in 522, DPA1 in approximately 610, and DPB1 in just under 480. The genetic ancestry cluster associated with self-reported Caucasian donors included about four fifths of the roughly 400 genotyped donors. Alongside the repertoire data, information on donor age, sex, ethnicity and CMV serostatus was compiled. An earlier analysis of 450 to 750 of the donors used high-throughput TCR beta sequencing to judge whether each TCR beta V gene segment behaved as functional or pseudogenic. In a later genetic analysis, genome-wide SNP genotypes for about three fifths of the 666 donors were used, and that subset was treated as a discovery cohort. Roughly 320 gigabases of sequencing data and around 80 million unique TCR sequences made up an early release that covered approximately 650 HLA-typed donors. The study combined high-throughput TCR immunosequencing, statistical association of individual TCRs with disease status, and machine learning to predict cytomegalovirus infection status. HLA typing included class I and class II loci at four-digit resolution. Every discovery cohort repertoire had been produced on one sequencing platform. Using immunosequencing, the study profiled T cell repertoires from about 610 subjects and related those repertoires to cytomegalovirus serostatus. To study patterns of TCR occurrence, a later analysis re-analyzed previously published TCR beta repertoires from hundreds of donors and added high-resolution HLA genotyping.

Results and caveats for the whole study, not just this receptor: Most CMV-associated TCR beta chains appeared to be HLA-restricted in a later analysis, and the HLA associations seemed to be driven largely by CMV exposure. For the cohort, immune exposure information was limited to CMV serostatus. A cluster of highly shared sequence variants was judged likely to be a technical artifact of the sequencing pipeline. Cytomegalovirus status was reported to be diagnosed by the classifier with high specificity and sensitivity in both the original and validation cohorts. When HLA alleles, especially DR and DQ, strongly co-occurred, TCR associations were difficult to assign to individual alleles. A later analysis found that TCR association rates varied across HLA loci, with DRB1 alleles showing the most associated TCRs and HLA-C alleles the fewest. HLA typing was unavailable for some donors at each locus, so association tests used only the typed subset. A further reported finding was that TCR beta sequences accurately predicted the HLA-A and HLA-B alleles for most subjects in the first cohort. The authors suggested that the approach could potentially be extended to other disease states and immunological phenotypes. The study listed 150 to 200 TCR beta chains as associated with cytomegalovirus. The 87-base-pair reads could not distinguish some IMGT-functional V segments, including TRBV6-2 and TRBV6-3, so those segments were excluded. In this cohort, only TCR beta chains were sequenced, and detectable features were limited by the absence of alpha or paired-chain data. A later genetic analysis associated a missense DCLRE1C variant with V-gene and J-gene trimming of TCR beta chains, and an independent cohort replicated the association. A later analysis found that HLA-associated TCR beta chains were more clonally expanded and had lower generation probabilities than equally common non-associated chains. Most TCR sequences were observed very rarely across donors, whereas some public TCRs were present in many individuals. Linkage disequilibrium might explain the correlated functional status among segregating V segments, but an unknown experimental factor could not be excluded. An earlier analysis of around 540 of the donors showed that most TCR beta V segments appeared in productive rearrangements either about 87% or about 30% of the time, which broadly matched IMGT annotations. The earlier analysis of 587 of the donors excluded approximately 17 rarely observed V segments, including chromosome 9 orphons, because counts were too low. In a later analysis, about 16,000 TCR beta sequences were associated with specific HLA alleles at a false discovery rate of 0.05. Roughly uniform sequencing depth across donors was assumed in presence/absence analyses, although this assumption may not hold. Several of the top co-occurrence clusters appeared to be linked to parvovirus B19, influenza, CMV and Epstein-Barr virus, according to a later analysis. Three of the identified cytomegalovirus-associated TCR beta chains were confirmed in vitro to be specific for cytomegalovirus antigens. In a later genetic analysis, fewer N-insertions in productive TCRs were reported among donors in an Asian-associated ancestry cluster than the roughly 700-donor mean.

Sequences SQVTM (CDR1) and ANQGSEA (CDR2) are obtained from the germline V gene. Trimming accounts for 4 bases at V and 5 bases at J, while the number of junction bases matched to no gene is 10. The CDR3 holds 17 amino acids from the cysteine to the phenylalanine. Of the read, only the CDR3 DNA is kept; its 51 bases are in frame from base 1. Details on this clone: Its recognized antigen is unknown. No base qualities exist here, and no much larger clone lies one base off it.

In total, 500 to 700 healthy bone marrow donors made up the cohort. All cohort members were sampled while nominally healthy, although unrecorded immune exposures were likely present. The donor tested CMV seronegative and was one of the 352 seronegative cohort members. A peripheral blood sample was collected from each donor, and TCR beta sequencing was performed on peripheral blood mononuclear cells. The Qiagen DNeasy Blood Extraction Kit was used to extract genomic DNA from the blood cell samples. Receptor amplification or capture employed the immunoSEQ multiplex PCR assay. The multiplex PCR relied on a mix of 60 forward primers for TCR Vbeta segments and 13 reverse primers for TCR Jbeta segments. A multiplex PCR assay on genomic DNA amplified the CDR3 region of rearranged TCR beta genes. The Illumina HiSeq System was used to sequence the amplified TCR beta libraries as 87-base-pair reads. As for the authors' bioinformatics: Across the 670 or so repertoires, a later analysis counted tens of millions of unique TCR beta chains, 9.5 million to 13 million of which were shared by at least two donors. A nearest-neighbor algorithm error-corrected the raw reads and collapsed the reads into unique sequences, merging closely related sequences to remove PCR and sequencing errors. To assign V, D and J gene segments, CDR3 sequences were aligned to IMGT reference sequences. For a sequence to be retained, at least a six-nucleotide match to both a V gene segment and a J gene segment was required. A rearrangement counted as productive if the CDR3 had no stop codons and remained in frame with V and J, and every other rearrangement counted as non-productive. CDR3 was defined according to IMGT convention as the region running from the second conserved V-encoded cysteine to the conserved J-encoded phenylalanine. The earlier analysis of approximately 500 of the donors excluded sequences that lacked an unambiguous match to a single V gene segment. An earlier analysis of about 590 of the donors classified V segments as functional when productive rearrangements were above 56.7% and as segregating when the standard deviation between donors was above 5%. A statistical classification framework was built for diagnosing cytomegalovirus status from the catalog of TCR beta chain sequences. In a later analysis, V and J genes were assigned by comparing TCR nucleotide sequences against IMGT/GENE-DB human TR gene sequences. In a later analysis, CDR3 sequences and most-parsimonious VDJ recombination scenarios were assigned using the TCRdist pipeline. In a later analysis, every TCR beta chain was defined by the combination of its CDR3 amino acid sequence and its V-gene family, and reads without a unique V-gene family were dropped. To address suspected cross-contamination and a sequencing artifact, a later analysis removed 592 highly shared, low-generation-probability nucleotide sequences. A later analysis calculated a clonal expansion index for each public chain from normalized within-repertoire ranks of inferred template counts. A later analysis computed generation probabilities with a VDJ recombination model fitted to out-of-frame rearrangements, and checked the results against IGoR. In a later analysis, TCR-TCR, TCR-HLA and TCR-CMV co-occurrence was scored with hypergeometric tests, and a repertoire-size bias correction was applied to TCR pairs. A later analysis estimated false discovery rates by permuting HLA or CMV assignments 20 times. A later analysis grouped co-occurring TCRs with DBSCAN, adding TCRdist sequence similarity when clustering within HLA-allele-positive subsets. Repertoires with fewer than 30,000 or more than 120,000 public chains were left out of co-occurrence clustering, as were five repertoires with anomalous nucleotide sharing. The table comes from immuneACCESS by way of TCRdb, which keeps in-frame sequences with V and J called. Part of the clones is missing from these tables; in studies checked, under half for an unresolved V gene and the rest for unknown reasons. V and J calls and clone size are those listed in that table; D and trimming were worked out from the DNA. Counted in this sample were around 130,000 clones; around 77% of them appeared once. Approximately 1.8% of the sample goes to the ten largest clones.

Material: PBMCs. The sequence links TRBV29-1 to TRBJ2-3; 15 bases in the middle match TRBD2. The clonotype was recovered from a woman aged 45-65 years in good health and CMV-seronegative. The CDR3 here reads CSVVFGLAGGKVDTQYF. Here is the DNA: TGCAGCGTTGTCTTCGGACTAGCGGGAGGGAAGGTAGATACGCAGTATTTT.